This T cell receptor (beta chain) was recorded in a study of blood T cell repertoires in COVID-19. Looked up from germline, CDR1 is SGHTS and CDR2 is YDEGEE. This CDR3 region has 15 residues. In the original workflow: Reference gene primer amplification gave estimated nucleated cell counts. Assay: immunoSEQ multiplex PCR; the TCRdb copy retains only in-frame clones and omits some. V and J calls and clone size are given by that table; D and trimming were obtained from the DNA. Among approximately 170,000 clones listed, approximately 84% were seen once. Worth noting for this clone: The germline gene is not matched at one end of the junction; a read error may be the cause.

Cohort allocation depended upon clinical history that participants reported. Recovered status in Cohort 3 required two negative PCRs, clearance, or symptom resolution. Source material: PBMCs or T cells enriched from blood (not recorded which). The chain combines TRBV5-8 with TRBJ1-4; 7 positions agree with TRBD1. The TCR sequence derives from a woman aged 25 to 39 who had recovered from COVID-19. The CDR3 here is CASSLGQSTNEKLFF. The CDR3 nucleotides are TGTGCCAGCAGTTTGGGACAGTCAACTAATGAAAAACTGTTTTTT. Variable domain in full (rest from reference TRBV5-8 and TRBJ1-4): EAGVTQSPTHLIKTRGQQATLRCSPISGHTSVYWYQQALGLGLQFLLWYDEGEERNRGNFPPRFSGRQFPNYSSELNVNALELEDSALYLCASSLGQSTNEKLFFGSGTQLSVL.